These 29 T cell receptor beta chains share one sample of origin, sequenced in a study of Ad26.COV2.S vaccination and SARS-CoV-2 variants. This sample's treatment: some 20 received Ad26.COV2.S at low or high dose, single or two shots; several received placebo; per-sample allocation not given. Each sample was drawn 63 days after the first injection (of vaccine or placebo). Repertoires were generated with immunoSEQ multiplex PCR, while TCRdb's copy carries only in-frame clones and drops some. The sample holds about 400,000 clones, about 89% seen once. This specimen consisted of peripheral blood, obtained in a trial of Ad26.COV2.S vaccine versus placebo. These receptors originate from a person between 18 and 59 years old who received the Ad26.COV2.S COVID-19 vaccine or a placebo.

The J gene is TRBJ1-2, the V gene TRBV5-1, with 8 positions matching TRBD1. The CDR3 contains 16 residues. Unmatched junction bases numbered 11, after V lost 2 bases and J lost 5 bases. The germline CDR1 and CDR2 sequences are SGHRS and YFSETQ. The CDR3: CASSLNGQGIGYGYTF. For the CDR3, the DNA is TGCGCCAGCAGCTTAAACGGACAGGGCATTGGATATGGCTACACCTTC.

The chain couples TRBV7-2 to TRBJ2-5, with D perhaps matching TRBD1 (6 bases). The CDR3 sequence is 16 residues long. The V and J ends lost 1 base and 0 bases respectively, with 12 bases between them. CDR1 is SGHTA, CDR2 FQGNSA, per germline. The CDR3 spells CASSLEGVGYQETQYF. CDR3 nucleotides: TGTGCCAGCAGCTTAGAGGGGGTGGGGTACCAAGAGACCCAGTACTTC.

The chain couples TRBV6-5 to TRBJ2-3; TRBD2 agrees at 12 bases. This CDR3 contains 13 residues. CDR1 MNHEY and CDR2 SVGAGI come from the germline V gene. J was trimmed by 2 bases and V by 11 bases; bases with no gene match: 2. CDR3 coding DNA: TGTGCCCGACTAGCGGGAGACACAGATACGCAGTATTTT. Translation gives CARLAGDTDTQYF.

The CDR3 spells CAWSRGEQPQHF. CDR3 nucleotides: TGTGCCTGGAGTCGGGGGGAGCAGCCCCAGCATTTT. The genes are TRBV30 and TRBJ1-5, with D tentatively TRBD1 (5 bases). Germline CDR1 and CDR2: GTSNPN and SVGIG (reference sequence). The CDR3 is 12 amino acids. V gave up 2 bases and J gave up 7 bases, with 9 bases separating them.

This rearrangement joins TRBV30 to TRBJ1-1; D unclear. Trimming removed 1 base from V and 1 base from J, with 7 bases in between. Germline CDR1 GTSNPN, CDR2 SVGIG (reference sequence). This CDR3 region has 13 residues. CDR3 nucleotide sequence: TGTGCCTGGAGTGGTCCCAGGAACACTGAAGCTTTCTTT. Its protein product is CAWSGPRNTEAFF.

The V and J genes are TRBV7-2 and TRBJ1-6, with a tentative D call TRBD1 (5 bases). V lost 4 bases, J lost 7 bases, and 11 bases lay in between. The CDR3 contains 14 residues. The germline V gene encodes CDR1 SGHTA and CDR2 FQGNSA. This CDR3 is CASSSGATNSPLHF. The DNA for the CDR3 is TGTGCCAGCAGCTCCGGGGCGACAAATTCACCCCTCCACTTT.

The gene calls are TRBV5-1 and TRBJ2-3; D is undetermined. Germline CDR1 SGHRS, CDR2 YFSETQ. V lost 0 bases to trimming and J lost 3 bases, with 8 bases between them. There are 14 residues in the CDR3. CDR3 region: CASSLDWRTDTQYF. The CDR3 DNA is TGCGCCAGCAGCTTGGATTGGCGTACAGATACGCAGTATTTT.

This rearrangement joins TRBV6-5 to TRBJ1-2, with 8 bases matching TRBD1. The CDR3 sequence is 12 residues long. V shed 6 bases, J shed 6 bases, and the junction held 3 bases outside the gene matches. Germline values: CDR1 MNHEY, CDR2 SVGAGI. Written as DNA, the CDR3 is TGTGCCAGCAGAACAGGGGGGGATGGCTACACCTTC. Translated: CASRTGGDGYTF.

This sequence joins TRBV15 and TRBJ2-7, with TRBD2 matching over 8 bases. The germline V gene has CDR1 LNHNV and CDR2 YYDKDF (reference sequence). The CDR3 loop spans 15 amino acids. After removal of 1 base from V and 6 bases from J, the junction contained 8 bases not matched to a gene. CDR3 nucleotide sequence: TGTGCCACCAGCAGAGCGACTAGCGCCCCTCGCGAGCAGTACTTC. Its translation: CATSRATSAPREQYF.

In DNA, the CDR3 is TGTGCCAGCAGGAGGGTCCCGACAGGAACTAGCACAGATACGCAGTATTTT. This sequence encodes CASRRVPTGTSTDTQYF. The rearrangement joins TRBV2 to TRBJ2-3; D is perhaps TRBD1 (6 bases). Germline CDR1 SNHLY, CDR2 FYNNEI. The CDR3 is made up of 17 amino acids. Trimming shortened V by 6 bases and J by 0 bases, and 19 bases separated the two germline ends.

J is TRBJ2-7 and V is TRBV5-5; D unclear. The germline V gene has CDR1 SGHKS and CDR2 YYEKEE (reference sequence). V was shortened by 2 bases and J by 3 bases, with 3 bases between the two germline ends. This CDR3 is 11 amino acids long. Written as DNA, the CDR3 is TGTGCCAGCAGCTTCAGCTACGAGCAGTACTTC. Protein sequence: CASSFSYEQYF.

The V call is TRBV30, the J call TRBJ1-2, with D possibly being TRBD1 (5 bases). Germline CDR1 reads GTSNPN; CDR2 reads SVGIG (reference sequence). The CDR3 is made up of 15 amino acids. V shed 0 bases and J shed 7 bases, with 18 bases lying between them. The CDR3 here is CAWSVGGWSGFGYTF. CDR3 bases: TGTGCCTGGAGTGTAGGAGGATGGTCAGGGTTTGGCTACACCTTC.

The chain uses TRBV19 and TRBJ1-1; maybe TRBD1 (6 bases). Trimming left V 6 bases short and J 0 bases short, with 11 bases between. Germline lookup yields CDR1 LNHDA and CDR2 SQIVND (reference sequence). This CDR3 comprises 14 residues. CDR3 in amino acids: CASSPGHLNTEAFF. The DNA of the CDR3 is TGTGCCAGTAGCCCGGGACACCTGAACACTGAAGCTTTCTTT. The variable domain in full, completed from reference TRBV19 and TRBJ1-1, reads DGGITQSPKYLFRKEGQNVTLSCEQNLNHDAMYWYRQDPGQGLRLIYYSQIVNDFQKGDIAEGYSVSREKKESFPLTVTSAQKNPTAFYLCASSPGHLNTEAFFGQGTRLTVV.

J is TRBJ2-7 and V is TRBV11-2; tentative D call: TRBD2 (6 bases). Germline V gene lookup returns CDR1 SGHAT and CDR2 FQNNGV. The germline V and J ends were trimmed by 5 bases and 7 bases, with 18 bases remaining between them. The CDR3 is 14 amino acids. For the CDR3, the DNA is TGTGCCAGCAGCCTACCACTAGCCCAATTTGAGCAGTACTTC. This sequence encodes CASSLPLAQFEQYF. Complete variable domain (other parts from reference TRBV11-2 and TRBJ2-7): EAGVAQSPRYKIIEKRQSVAFWCNPISGHATLYWYQQILGQGPKLLIQFQNNGVVDDSQLPKDRFSAERLKGVDSTLKIQPAKLEDSAVYLCASSLPLAQFEQYFGPGTRLTVT.

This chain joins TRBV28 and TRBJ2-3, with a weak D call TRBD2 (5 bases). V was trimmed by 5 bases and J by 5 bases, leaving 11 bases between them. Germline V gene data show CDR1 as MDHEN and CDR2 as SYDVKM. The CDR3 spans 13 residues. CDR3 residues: CASSPPGIDTQYF. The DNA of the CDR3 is TGTGCCAGCAGTCCCCCGGGAATAGATACGCAGTATTTT.

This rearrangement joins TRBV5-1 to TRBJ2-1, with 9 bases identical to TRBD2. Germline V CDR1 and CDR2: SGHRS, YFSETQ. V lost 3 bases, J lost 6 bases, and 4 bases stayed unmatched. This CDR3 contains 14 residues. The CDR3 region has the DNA TGCGCCAGCAGCTCAGGACTAGCGCCCAATGAGCAGTTCTTC. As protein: CASSSGLAPNEQFF.

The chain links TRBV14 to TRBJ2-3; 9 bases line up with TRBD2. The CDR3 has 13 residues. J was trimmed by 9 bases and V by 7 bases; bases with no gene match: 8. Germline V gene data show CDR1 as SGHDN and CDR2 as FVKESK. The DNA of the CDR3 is TGTGCCAGCACGGCGGGAGGGCCGGCGACGCAGTATTTT. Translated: CASTAGGPATQYF.

The CDR3 region is CASSVYSGGASGNTIYF. In DNA form, the CDR3 reads TGTGCCAGCAGCGTTTATTCAGGGGGCGCCTCTGGAAACACCATATATTTT. This chain connects TRBV7-8 to TRBJ1-3; 8 nucleotides match TRBD1. Germline assignment: CDR1 SGHVS and CDR2 FQNEAQ. This CDR3 is 17 amino acids long. After removal of 5 bases from V and 0 bases from J, the junction contained 9 bases not matched to a gene.

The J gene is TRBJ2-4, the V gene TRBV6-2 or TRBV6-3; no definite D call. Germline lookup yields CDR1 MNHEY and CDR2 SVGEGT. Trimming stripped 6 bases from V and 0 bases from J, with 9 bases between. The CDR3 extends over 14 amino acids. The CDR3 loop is CASSRAVAKNIQYF. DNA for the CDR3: TGTGCCAGCAGCCGAGCAGTAGCCAAAAACATTCAGTACTTC.

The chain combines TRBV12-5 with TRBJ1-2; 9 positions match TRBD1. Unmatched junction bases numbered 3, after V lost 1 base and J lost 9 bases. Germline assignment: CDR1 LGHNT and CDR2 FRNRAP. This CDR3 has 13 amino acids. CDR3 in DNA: TGTGCTAGTGGTTTGGGGACAGGGGCGCGCTACACCTTC. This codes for CASGLGTGARYTF.

This CDR3 is CASSPKRGLNEKLFF. The CDR3 DNA reads TGTGCCAGCTCACCTAAGAGGGGGTTAAATGAAAAACTGTTTTTT. The chain uses TRBV18 and TRBJ1-4, with D possibly TRBD1 on 6 matching bases. The CDR3 contains 15 residues. Trimming removed 3 bases from V and 5 bases from J, with 13 bases in between. Germline V CDR1 and CDR2: KGHSH, LQKENI.

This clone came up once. The CDR3: CATSDPGTYGYTF. In DNA, the CDR3 is TGTGCCACCAGTGACCCGGGTACCTATGGCTACACCTTC. The V gene is TRBV24-1, the J gene TRBJ1-2; D gene ambiguous. Trimming took 4 bases from V and 4 from J, leaving 9 bases between them. The germline gives CDR1 KGHDR, CDR2 SFDVKD. The CDR3 covers 13 residues.

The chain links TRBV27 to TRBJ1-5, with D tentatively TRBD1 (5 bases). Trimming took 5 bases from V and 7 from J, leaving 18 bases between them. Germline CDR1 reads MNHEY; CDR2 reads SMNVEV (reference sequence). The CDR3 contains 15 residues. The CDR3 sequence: CASSPLLGRDQPQHF. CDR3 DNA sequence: TGTGCCAGCAGTCCCCTTCTGGGGAGGGACCAGCCCCAGCATTTT.

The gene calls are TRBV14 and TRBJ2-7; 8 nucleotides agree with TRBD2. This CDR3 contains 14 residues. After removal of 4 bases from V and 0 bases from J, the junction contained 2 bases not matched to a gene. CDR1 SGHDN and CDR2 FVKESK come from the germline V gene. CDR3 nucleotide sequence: TGTGCCAGCAGCCTCACTAGCGGCTCCTACGAGCAGTACTTC. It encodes CASSLTSGSYEQYF.

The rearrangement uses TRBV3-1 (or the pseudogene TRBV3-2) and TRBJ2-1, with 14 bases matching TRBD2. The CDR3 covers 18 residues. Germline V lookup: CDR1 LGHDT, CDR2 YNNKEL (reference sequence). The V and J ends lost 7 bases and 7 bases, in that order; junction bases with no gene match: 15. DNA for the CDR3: TGTGCCAGCACCCTAAGCTACGGTCGGACTAGCGGGAGGAATGAGCAGTTCTTC. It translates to CASTLSYGRTSGRNEQFF.

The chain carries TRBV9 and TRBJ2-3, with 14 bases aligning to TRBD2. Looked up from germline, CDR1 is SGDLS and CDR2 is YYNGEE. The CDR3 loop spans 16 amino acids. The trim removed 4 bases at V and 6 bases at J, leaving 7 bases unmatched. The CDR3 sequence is CASSLGLAGAGDTQYF. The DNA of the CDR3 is TGTGCCAGCAGCTTGGGACTAGCGGGAGCTGGGGATACGCAGTATTTT.

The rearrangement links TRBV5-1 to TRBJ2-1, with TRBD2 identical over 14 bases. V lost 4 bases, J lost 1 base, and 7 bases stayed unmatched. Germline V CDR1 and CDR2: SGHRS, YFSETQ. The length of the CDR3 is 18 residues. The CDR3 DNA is TGCGCCAGCAGCATGGGACTAGCGGGAGCCATATCCTACAATGAGCAGTTCTTC. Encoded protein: CASSMGLAGAISYNEQFF.

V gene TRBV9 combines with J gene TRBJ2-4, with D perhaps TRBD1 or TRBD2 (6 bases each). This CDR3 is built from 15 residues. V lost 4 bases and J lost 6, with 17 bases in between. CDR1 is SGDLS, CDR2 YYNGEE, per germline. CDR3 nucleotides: TGTGCCAGCAGCTTAGGGGGAGGCGCGGGAAACATTCAGTACTTC. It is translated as CASSLGGGAGNIQYF.

The CDR3 sequence: CASSVDRGFGYTF. DNA for the CDR3: TGTGCCAGTAGTGTTGACAGGGGATTTGGCTACACCTTC. The chain recombines TRBV19 with TRBJ1-2, with 8 bases that match TRBD1. From germline, CDR1 is LNHDA and CDR2 SQIVND (reference sequence). This CDR3 has 13 residues. Trimming removed 5 bases from V and 7 bases from J; junction bases left unmatched: 6.